One sample yielded the 10 T cell receptor delta chains listed below, sequenced in a study of Vδ1+ human thymocytes. Study results and caveats: Thymic TRG and TRD repertoires appeared highly polyclonal, with Gaussian CDR3 length distributions.

Their antigen targets remain unknown. Extracted RNA was reverse transcribed into cDNA. Multiplex PCR used pooled V-gene forward primers and a constant-region reverse primer to amplify CDR3s. TCRdb made new clone calls on the multiplex PCR reads using CATT. There are roughly 25,000 delta-chain clones in the sample; 7.4% occur only once, and roughly 0.9% lies in the top ten. Source material: Vdelta1+ gamma-delta thymocytes from the thymus. Subset in this sample: FACS-sorted CD3+ TCRalphabeta- TCRVdelta1+ TCRVdelta2- thymocytes. The receptors were sampled from a girl under two years old who had congenital heart surgery.

This clone was detected only once. The J segment is TRDJ1; no V gene was assigned; the table calls TRDD3, which could not be checked here. The length of the CDR3 is 20 residues. CDR3 in DNA: TGTGCTCTTACTTACCTACCGCGGGGATACGCTAAGGGGTACACCGATAAACTCATCTTT. This codes for CALTYLPRGYAKGYTDKLIF.

The chain combines TRDV1 with TRDJ1; 9 bases line up with TRDD3. The J gene, not given by TCRdb, was assigned here from a germline match of the nucleotide sequence. J lost 6 bases, V lost 5 bases, and 10 bases had no gene match. This CDR3 spans 15 amino acids. The V gene's germline CDR1 is TSWWSYY and CDR2 QGS. The CDR3 DNA is TGTGCTCTTGGGAAAGGCGGCTGGGGGATGTATAAACTCATCTTT. Its translation: CALGKGGWGMYKLIF.

This clone appeared a few times. The chain uses TRDV1 and TRDJ1, with D possibly matching TRDD2 (7 bases). Germline V gives CDR1 TSWWSYY, CDR2 QGS. Trimming pared 5 bases from V and 0 bases from J, leaving 28 bases between. The CDR3 covers 20 residues. The CDR3 coding sequence is TGTGCTCTTGGGACCCTTCCTTCCGCTAACCCGGGGATGTACACCGATAAACTCATCTTT. Amino acid sequence: CALGTLPSANPGMYTDKLIF.

The chain links TRDV1 to TRDJ1, with D unclear. The germline V gene encodes CDR1 TSWWSYY and CDR2 QGS. The V gene lost 0 bases and the J gene lost 0 bases, with 8 bases spanning the gap. The CDR3 contains 15 residues. CDR3 loop: CALGELSRNTDKLIF. The CDR3 nucleotides are TGTGCTCTTGGGGAACTATCCCGGAACACCGATAAACTCATCTTT.

The genes are TRDV1 and TRDJ1; TRDD3 matches 12 bases. With V trimmed by 2 bases and J by 0 bases, 13 bases remained unmatched. The CDR3 is 20 amino acids. CDR1 TSWWSYY and CDR2 QGS come from the germline V gene. This CDR3 is CALGEGIRTGGYTYTDKLIF. Written as DNA, the CDR3 is TGTGCTCTTGGGGAAGGAATCCGGACTGGGGGATACACGTACACCGATAAACTCATCTTT.

This clone was detected a few times. This chain connects TRDV1 to TRDJ1; 8 bases fit TRDD2. The germline CDR1 and CDR2 sequences are TSWWSYY and QGS. Trimming at V came to 4 bases and at J to 0 bases, leaving 16 bases not matched to a gene. The length of the CDR3 is 19 residues. CDR3 sequence (DNA): TGTGCTCTTGGGGGCATGCTTCCTACGACTTCCCCTTACACCGATAAACTCATCTTT. Translated, it gives CALGGMLPTTSPYTDKLIF.

J is TRDJ1 and V is TRDV1; 12 bases are a match to TRDD3. The germline V gene has CDR1 TSWWSYY and CDR2 QGS. CDR3 length: 24 amino acids. The V gene end was trimmed by 0 bases and the J gene end by 3 bases; junction bases not matched to a gene: 26. The CDR3 region has the DNA TGTGCTCTTGGGGAACTAGCCGAAGACCCCGGTAGCGATGTACTGGGGGATACAGCCGATAAACTCATCTTT. It codes for CALGELAEDPGSDVLGDTADKLIF.

This clone was picked up a small number of times. J is TRDJ1 and V is TRDV1; 10 positions agree with TRDD3. Per germline, CDR1 TSWWSYY and CDR2 QGS. V trimming: 1 base; J trimming: 1 base; junction bases outside the gene matches: 24. The CDR3 extends over 23 amino acids. The CDR3 DNA reads as TGTGCTCTTGGGGAACCTCGCCCTTTTGTTGGGGGATACTTTAACACTCGCACCGATAAACTCATCTTT. It translates to CALGEPRPFVGGYFNTRTDKLIF.

This clone has just a few counts. One end of the junction is discordant with germline, which a read error may explain. The chain recombines TRDV1 with TRDJ1; 9 bases map to TRDD3. The length of the CDR3 is 17 residues. Germline V gene data show CDR1 as TSWWSYY and CDR2 as QGS. Here the CDR3 reads CALLPYWGNPYTNKLIF. The CDR3 coding sequence is TGTGCCCTCCTCCCCTACTGGGGGAACCCGTACACCAATAAACTCATCTTT.

In this sample, this clone turned up a few times. Just one base apart from a much larger clone, this may be a read error. The sample holds other DNA sequences that translate to the same CDR3. The chain links TRAV29/DV5 to TRDJ1; 10 bases match TRDD3. The germline gives CDR1 NSMFDY, CDR2 ISSIKDK. The CDR3 covers 20 residues. The CDR3 DNA is TGTGCAGCTAGCGTCCTCCCTACCTGGGGGATAAAACGGGACACCGATAAACTCATCTTT. Translated: CAASVLPTWGIKRDTDKLIF.